This T cell receptor beta chain was observed in a study of human T cells and chemical hapten exposure. As the library was built, unique molecular identifiers were attached to individual cDNA molecules. TCRdb redid the calling of the RACE reads with MiXCR, one entry per CDR3 protein. The sample yields tens of thousands of distinct CDR3 sequences, 10% seen once. Study conclusions and caveats: TCRs exceeding 1 in 1000 frequency stayed unchanged with DPC sensitization.

Trimming left V 2 bases short and J 11 bases short, with 12 bases between. The CDR3 has 12 residues. Per germline, CDR1 MGHRA and CDR2 YSYEKL. Sample time point: patch test 1, 2 weeks after DPC sensitization. The treatment here: therapeutic diphenylcyclopropenone sensitization with weekly scalp DPC. In this sample, this clonotype turned up a few times. Its matching antigen is unknown. The TCR originated in a man in his forties with alopecia areata. Some clones in this sample may be carry-over from other donors' samples. The input for sequencing was whole blood, taken in connection with sensitization to the hapten diphenylcyclopropenone (DPC). The genes are TRBV4-1 and TRBJ1-1; unclear D gene. The CDR3 nucleotides read TGCGCCAGCAGCCAATATCCATCGGGGGCTTTCTTT. It yields the protein CASSQYPSGAFF.